The T cell receptor beta chain described here comes from a study of cytomegalovirus exposure and HLA in healthy donors. Study-level findings and limits: Later analysis placed DRB1 highest and HLA-C lowest in TCR association rates, which differed by HLA locus. TCR beta V segments were, for the most part, productive about 87% or about 30% of the time in an earlier analysis. The authors later found HLA-associated TCR beta chains more clonally expanded than equally common others. In a later analysis, at a false discovery rate of 0.05, about 17,000 TCR beta sequences matched HLA alleles.

Comments on this clone: Its specificity is unknown.

V lost 0 bases and J lost 0, with 8 bases in between. The CDR3 extends over 15 amino acids. CDR1 and CDR2 (germline): SGHVS, FQNEAQ. A multiplex PCR was run with 60 Vbeta primers and 13 Jbeta primers. Using immunoSEQ multiplex PCR, the repertoire was profiled, and TCRdb retains in-frame clones only, with some absent. The table lists some 60,000 clones, around 80% of them singletons, with approximately 6% in the top ten. The chain links TRBV7-8 to TRBJ1-2, with D possibly matching TRBD1 (6 bases). The sample consisted of PBMCs. The receptor was derived from a male donor in good health and CMV-seronegative. The CDR3 loop reads CASSLAGGTNYGYTF. CDR3 DNA sequence: TGTGCCAGCAGCTTAGCAGGGGGAACTAACTATGGCTACACCTTC.